The TCR beta chain under discussion was sequenced for a study of blood T cell repertoires in COVID-19. Study background: The study drew acute and convalescent COVID-19 samples from the United States, Italy and Spain. The analysed material was cDNA or gDNA that came from T cells, B-cell-depleted T cells, or PBMCs.

Per the authors' pipeline: Cell counts per sample came from amplifying reference gene primers. Some clones are missing from TCRdb's copy, which holds only in-frame ones; the method was immunoSEQ multiplex PCR. V, J and clone size are taken as reported in that table, and D and trimming were inferred from the DNA itself. The sample lists some 99,000 clones, around 80% occurring once. V shed 3 bases and J 0 bases; nucleotides not matched to a gene: 8. Germline-derived CDR1 and CDR2 are SGHRS and YFSETQ. This CDR3 is 16 amino acids long. The sequencing input was peripheral blood. V and J are TRBV5-1 and TRBJ2-7; TRBD2 matches 8 bases. This sequence was found in a human donor in a cohort sampled during active or convalescent COVID-19. As DNA, the CDR3 is TGCGCCAGCAGCTCCCCATTTGCGGGAGGCTCCTACGAGCAGTACTTC. This encodes CASSSPFAGGSYEQYF.